The 10 T cell receptor beta chains presented below share a single source sample, sequenced in a study of Ad26.COV2.S vaccination and SARS-CoV-2 variants. Profiled with immunoSEQ multiplex PCR; TCRdb holds only in-frame clones, not every one. Of roughly 390,000 clones listed, approximately 86% are singletons. The treatment: some 20 received Ad26.COV2.S at low or high dose, single or two shots; about five received placebo; per-sample allocation not given. Each sample was drawn 63 days after the first injection (of vaccine or placebo). This material consisted of peripheral blood, taken in a trial of Ad26.COV2.S vaccine versus placebo. These receptors originate from a person between 18 and 60 years old who received the Ad26.COV2.S COVID-19 vaccine or a placebo.

The rearrangement links TRBV6-5 to TRBJ2-2, with D hard to call. This CDR3 spans 16 amino acids. The germline gives CDR1 MNHEY, CDR2 SVGAGI. Trimming removed 0 bases from V and 6 bases from J, with 14 bases in between. The CDR3 sequence: CASSYSIHRRAGELFF. CDR3 bases: TGTGCCAGCAGTTACTCGATACATCGGCGCGCCGGGGAGCTGTTTTTT.

This chain uses TRBV10-3 with TRBJ2-3, with TRBD2 matching over 8 bases. Losses at the gene ends were 6 bases for V and 3 bases for J; bases not matched to a gene: 8. There are 15 residues in the CDR3. Germline CDR1 is ENHRY and CDR2 is SYGVKD. The CDR3 loop is CAIRGSGGATDTQYF. The CDR3, as DNA: TGTGCCATCAGGGGTTCGGGGGGGGCGACAGATACGCAGTATTTT.

The chain combines TRBV18 with TRBJ2-3; 12 nucleotides line up with TRBD2. V trimming: 2 bases; J trimming: 5 bases; junction bases outside the gene matches: 14. This CDR3 has 19 amino acids. Per germline, CDR1 KGHSH and CDR2 LQKENI. CDR3 coding DNA: TGTGCCAGCTCACCAGGGCTACTAGCGGGGGGTCCGGGAGAAGATACGCAGTATTTT. Amino acids: CASSPGLLAGGPGEDTQYF. Complete variable domain (other parts from reference TRBV18 and TRBJ2-3): NAGVMQNPRHLVRRRGQEARLRCSPMKGHSHVYWYRQLPEEGLKFMVYLQKENIIDESGMPKERFSAEFPKEGPSILRIQQVVRGDSAAYFCASSPGLLAGGPGEDTQYFGPGTRLTVL.

V is TRBV6-2 or TRBV6-3 and J is TRBJ1-3; D gene uncertain. V shed 6 bases and J shed 1 base, with 10 bases lying between them. Germline loops: CDR1 MNHEY, CDR2 SVGEGT. The CDR3 spans 14 residues. CDR3 DNA sequence: TGTGCCAGCAGCCTACGGATGTCTGGAAACACCATATATTTT. Protein: CASSLRMSGNTIYF.

J is TRBJ2-7 and V is TRBV7-9; D is ambiguous. V lost 1 base and J 5 bases, leaving 9 bases between the germline ends. In germline, CDR1 is SEHNR, CDR2 FQNEAQ (reference sequence). The CDR3 length is 13 residues. The DNA of the CDR3 is TGTGCCAGCAGCTTAGGGGGTACCCACGAGCAGTACTTC. The encoded protein is CASSLGGTHEQYF. The full variable domain, in which reference TRBV7-9 and TRBJ2-7 provide the parts outside the CDR3, is DTGVSQNPRHKITKRGQNVTFRCDPISEHNRLYWYRQTLGQGPEFLTYFQNEAQLEKSRLLSDRFSAERPKGSFSTLEIQRTEQGDSAMYLCASSLGGTHEQYFGPGTRLTVT.

The chain recombines TRBV18 with TRBJ2-3; D ambiguous. V was clipped by 0 bases and J by 5 bases, with 3 bases between them. CDR1 KGHSH and CDR2 LQKENI come from the germline V gene. This CDR3 spans 12 amino acids. CDR3 DNA sequence: TGTGCCAGCTCACCACCAGTAGATACGCAGTATTTT. This gives the protein CASSPPVDTQYF.

The rearrangement joins TRBV5-1 to TRBJ1-2; D ambiguous. This CDR3 has 14 amino acids. Trimming removed 1 base at V and 7 bases at J, with 14 bases between. CDR1 and CDR2 from the germline V gene are SGHRS and YFSETQ. CDR3 protein: CASSLNLELGGYTF. The CDR3 region has the DNA TGCGCCAGCAGCTTGAACTTAGAACTGGGTGGCTACACCTTC.

This clone was counted once. The gene calls are TRBV5-4 and TRBJ1-3; weak D call: TRBD1 (6 bases). The germline V gene encodes CDR1 SGHNT and CDR2 YYREEE (reference sequence). The CDR3 covers 16 residues. Trimming cost V 4 bases and J 2 bases, with 16 bases left between them. The CDR3 DNA is TGTGCCAGCAGCGCGACAGGAATGTTCGCTGGAAACACCATATATTTT. This gives the protein CASSATGMFAGNTIYF. Using reference TRBV5-4 and TRBJ1-3 for the parts outside the CDR3, the full variable domain is ETGVTQSPTHLIKTRGQQVTLRCSSQSGHNTVSWYQQALGQGPQFIFQYYREEENGRGNFPPRFSGLQFPNYSSELNVNALELDDSALYLCASSATGMFAGNTIYFGEGSWLTVV.

The J gene is TRBJ2-6, the V gene TRBV7-9, with D possibly matching TRBD1 (6 bases). This CDR3 is 18 amino acids long. V gave up 4 bases and J gave up 2 bases, with 18 bases separating them. Germline V gene lookup returns CDR1 SEHNR and CDR2 FQNEAQ (reference sequence). CDR3 sequence reads: CASSSRTAYGPGANVLTF. The CDR3 nucleotides read TGTGCCAGCAGCTCACGGACAGCTTACGGACCTGGGGCCAACGTCCTGACTTTC. The full variable domain, its missing parts supplied by reference TRBV7-9 and TRBJ2-6, is DTGVSQNPRHKITKRGQNVTFRCDPISEHNRLYWYRQTLGQGPEFLTYFQNEAQLEKSRLLSDRFSAERPKGSFSTLEIQRTEQGDSAMYLCASSSRTAYGPGANVLTFGAGSRLTVL.

The chain recombines TRBV5-4 with TRBJ2-2, with 9 bases identical to TRBD2. This CDR3 region has 16 residues. The ends lost 4 bases at V and 8 bases at J; junction bases unmatched: 12. The germline V gene has CDR1 SGHNT and CDR2 YYREEE (reference sequence). In DNA, the CDR3 is TGTGCCAGCAGCCCGGCGGTTGCGGGGGGGTCAGGGGAGCTGTTTTTT. Its translation: CASSPAVAGGSGELFF.